Given below is one T cell receptor (beta chain) in context. This entry is derived from a study of blood T cell repertoires in COVID-19. Study context: The United States, Italy and Spain supplied acute and convalescent COVID-19 samples. T cells, B-cell-depleted T cells, or PBMCs provided the cDNA or gDNA that served as material.

CDR1 is GTSNPN, CDR2 SVGIG, per germline (reference sequence). The CDR3 consists of 15 residues. Trimming pared 7 bases from V and 0 bases from J, leaving 15 bases between. Data came from immunoSEQ multiplex PCR; TCRdb stores just in-frame clones and leaves some out. Among 150,000 to 200,000 clones listed, approximately 87% were seen once. Seattle's enrolled individuals joined amid active infection and were then monitored longitudinally. Sequencing was performed on peripheral blood. The receptor's source is a woman aged 55-70 years with COVID-19, enrolled during active disease. This chain connects TRBV30 to TRBJ2-2; tentative D call: TRBD2 (6 bases). CDR3 DNA sequence: TGTGCCTTATCCCGGGGACTGTCGAACACCGGGGAGCTGTTTTTT. This codes for CALSRGLSNTGELFF.